These 15 T cell receptor beta chains were all obtained from the same sample, sequenced in a study of naive and memory T cell subsets. Overall study findings and caveats: Possibly reflecting memory cells re-expressing CD45RA, a few larger clonotypes occurred in naive repertoires, especially CD8.

Both TRBC1 and TRBC2 were covered by a beta constant-region primer of two equimolar oligonucleotides. Ligated cDNA was amplified by four rounds of PCR with nested alpha and beta constant-region primers and SP2. TCRdb independently ran MiXCR on the UMI-ligation and nested PCR reads; one entry per CDR3 protein. The repertoire holds about 90,000 distinct CDR3 sequences, with approximately 10% as singletons. No antigens are known for them. Sequencing was carried out using naive CD4+ T cells from blood. The origin of the receptors is a human donor in good health.

This chain joins TRBV28 and TRBJ2-4; 11 bases line up with TRBD2. Trimming cost V 0 bases and J 0 bases; bases outside gene matches: 10. This CDR3 is 20 amino acids long. Germline loops: CDR1 MDHEN, CDR2 SYDVKM. The CDR3 coding sequence is TGTGCCAGCAGTTTATGGGGGACTAGCGGAGACAAACTAGCCAAAAACATTCAGTACTTC. Amino acid sequence: CASSLWGTSGDKLAKNIQYF.

This clonotype has at least ten counts. The chain carries TRBV7-9 and TRBJ1-5; D unresolved. V lost 1 base and J 0 bases, leaving 7 bases between the germline ends. The CDR3 contains 15 residues. In germline, CDR1 is SEHNR, CDR2 FQNEAQ (reference sequence). The CDR3 DNA is TGTGCCAGCAGCTTAGGCGGGTATAGCAATCAGCCCCAGCATTTT. Its translation is CASSLGGYSNQPQHF.

This clonotype occurred a few times. The V call is TRBV18, the J call TRBJ1-5; D ambiguous. CDR3 length: 14 residues. Germline V lookup: CDR1 KGHSH, CDR2 LQKENI. V lost 6 bases and J lost 5, with 14 bases in between. CDR3 region: CASSPSLVDQPQHF. DNA of the CDR3: TGTGCCAGCTCCCCTAGTCTGGTCGATCAGCCCCAGCATTTT.

In its sample, this clonotype was seen a few times. V gene TRBV12-3 or TRBV12-4 combines with J gene TRBJ1-3, with D unclear. The CDR3 has 12 amino acids. With 3 bases removed from V and 4 bases from J, the gap between germline ends came to 4 bases. This CDR3 is CASSFGGNTIYF. The CDR3, as DNA: TGTGCCAGCAGTTTCGGGGGAAACACCATATATTTT.

This clonotype was counted at least ten times. This chain connects TRBV18 to TRBJ2-7, with 8 bases aligning to TRBD1. Germline CDR1 is KGHSH and CDR2 is LQKENI. V was clipped by 5 bases and J by 5 bases; unmatched bases: 8. The CDR3 loop spans 14 amino acids. CDR3 loop: CASSTLDRAHEQYF. In DNA, the CDR3 is TGTGCCAGCTCAACACTGGACAGGGCCCACGAGCAGTACTTC.

This clonotype came up a few times. This chain links TRBV20-1 with TRBJ1-2, with D uncertain. This CDR3 is built from 13 residues. Trimming stripped 6 bases from V and 6 bases from J, with 17 bases between. Germline CDR1 and CDR2: DFQATT and SNEGSKA (reference sequence). CDR3 residues: CSAPVLSGNGYTF. CDR3 coding DNA: TGCAGTGCCCCGGTCCTCTCCGGGAATGGCTACACCTTC.

The chain employs TRBV18 and TRBJ2-7; TRBD2 matches at 14 bases. CDR3 size: 15 residues. The germline gives CDR1 KGHSH, CDR2 LQKENI. The ends lost 5 bases at V and 2 bases at J; junction bases unmatched: 2. In nucleotides, the CDR3 is TGTGCCAGCTCAGCGGGACTAGCGGGGGCCTACGAGCAGTACTTC. This codes for CASSAGLAGAYEQYF.

This clonotype came up a few times. V gene TRBV27 combines with J gene TRBJ2-7; 10 positions match TRBD1. CDR3 length: 15 amino acids. Per the germline V gene, CDR1 is MNHEY and CDR2 is SMNVEV (reference sequence). The junction had 7 bases not matched to a gene; V was cut back by 3 bases and J by 5 bases. CDR3 nucleotides: TGTGCCAGCAGTTTCCGGGACAGGGGTCTCGACGAGCAGTACTTC. It codes for CASSFRDRGLDEQYF.

This clonotype was seen a handful of times. This sequence joins TRBV6-2 or TRBV6-3 and TRBJ2-4, with TRBD1 matching over 8 bases. CDR1 is MNHEY, CDR2 SVGEGT, per germline. The CDR3 is made up of 16 amino acids. After removal of 5 bases from V and 4 bases from J, the junction contained 10 bases not matched to a gene. The CDR3 DNA reads TGTGCCAGCAGTCAAACAAACCGGGACAGGAAAAACATTCAGTACTTC. It specifies CASSQTNRDRKNIQYF.

This chain joins TRBV28 and TRBJ2-1; D not certain. V shed 4 bases and J shed 12 bases, with 22 bases lying between them. Germline-derived CDR1 and CDR2 are MDHEN and SYDVKM. The CDR3 is 15 amino acids. The CDR3 region is CASSSVDFGFSRQFF. The CDR3 DNA is TGTGCCAGCAGTTCTGTGGATTTCGGGTTTTCTCGGCAGTTCTTC.

This clonotype was seen only a few times. This CDR3 reads CASGRDSSNQPQHF. As DNA, the CDR3 is TGTGCCAGCGGCCGGGACAGTAGCAATCAGCCCCAGCATTTT. The chain employs TRBV7-2 and TRBJ1-5; the match to TRBD1 covers 7 bases. CDR1 is SGHTA, CDR2 FQGNSA, per germline. V lost 8 bases, J lost 0 bases, and 4 bases stayed unmatched. The CDR3 loop spans 14 amino acids.

Many counts were recorded for this clonotype. This chain links TRBV3-1 with TRBJ2-5; D unclear. The ends were cut back, 4 bases at V and 4 bases at J, with 10 bases in the middle. Looked up from germline, CDR1 is LGHDT and CDR2 is YNNKEL (reference sequence). This CDR3 region has 13 residues. Here the CDR3 DNA reads TGTGCCAGCAGCCTTAGTAATCGAGAGACCCAGTACTTC. It encodes CASSLSNRETQYF.

The chain recombines TRBV7-2 with TRBJ2-5; D not certain. V was clipped by 5 bases and J by 2 bases, with 6 bases between them. CDR1 and CDR2 (germline): SGHTA, FQGNSA. The CDR3 runs to 12 residues. CDR3 coding DNA: TGTGCCAGCAGCCCCTTTCAAGAGACCCAGTACTTC. Residues: CASSPFQETQYF.

This clonotype was seen only a few times. An end of the junction differs from the germline gene, which may be a read error. The J gene is TRBJ2-5, the V gene TRBV7-7; D call uncertain. This CDR3 spans 15 amino acids. Per germline, CDR1 SSHAT and CDR2 FNYEAQ (reference sequence). CDR3 bases: TGTGCTAGCAGCTCCCTCCCCGGGCAACAAGAGACCCAGTACTTC. It specifies CASSSLPGQQETQYF.

With regard to this clonotype: A read error is possible here, since a much larger clone lies one base away. V is TRBV29-1 and J is TRBJ2-3; D gene unclear. Germline CDR1 is SQVTM and CDR2 is ANQGSEA. V lost 2 bases and J lost 1, with 13 bases in between. The CDR3 is 15 amino acids. This chain's CDR3 is CSVERSQWGTDTQYF. CDR3 coding DNA: TGCAGCGTTGAAAGAAGCCAGTGGGGCACAGATACGCAGTATTTT.